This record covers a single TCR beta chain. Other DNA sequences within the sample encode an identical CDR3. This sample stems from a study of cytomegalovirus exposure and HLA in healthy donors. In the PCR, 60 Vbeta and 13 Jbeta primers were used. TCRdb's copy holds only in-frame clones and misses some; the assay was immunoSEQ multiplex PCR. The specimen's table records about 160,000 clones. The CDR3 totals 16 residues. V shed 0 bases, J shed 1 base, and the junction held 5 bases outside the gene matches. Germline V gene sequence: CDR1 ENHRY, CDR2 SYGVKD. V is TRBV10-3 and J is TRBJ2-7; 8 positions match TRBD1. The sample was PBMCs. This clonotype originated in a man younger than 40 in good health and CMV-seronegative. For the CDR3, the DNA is TGTGCCATCAGTGAGTCAGGACAGGGTGGGTCCTACGAGCAGTACTTC. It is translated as CAISESGQGGSYEQYF.